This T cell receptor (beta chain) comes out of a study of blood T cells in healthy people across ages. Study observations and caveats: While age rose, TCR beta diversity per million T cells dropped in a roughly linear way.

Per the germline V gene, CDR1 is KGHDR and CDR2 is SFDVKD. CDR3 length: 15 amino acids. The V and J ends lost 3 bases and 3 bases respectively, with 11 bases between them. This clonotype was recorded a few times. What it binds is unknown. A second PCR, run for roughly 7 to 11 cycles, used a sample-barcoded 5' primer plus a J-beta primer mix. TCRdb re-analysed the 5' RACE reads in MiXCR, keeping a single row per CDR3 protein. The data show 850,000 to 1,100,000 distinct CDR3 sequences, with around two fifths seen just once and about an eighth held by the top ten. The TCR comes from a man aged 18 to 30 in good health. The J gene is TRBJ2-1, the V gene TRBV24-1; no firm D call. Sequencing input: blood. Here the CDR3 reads CATSDTTLDYNEQFF. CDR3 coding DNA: TGTGCCACCAGTGATACCACCTTGGACTACAATGAGCAGTTCTTC.